This entry features one TCR beta chain sequence. Its cognate antigen is unknown. The sample originates from a study of OX40 agonist ivuxolimab in advanced cancers. Study-level findings and limits: Some patients who did not respond also had low normalized T-cell clonal expansion. CD8+ T cells (on average) carried more expanded clones than CD4+ T cells.

Sampling times: baseline, cycle 4 day 1, cycle 7 day 1. Libraries were prepared by immunoSEQ multiplex PCR; TCRdb keeps only in-frame clonotypes and omits some of them. The sample has 74,000 or so clones; around 85% are singletons. Trimming left V 2 bases short and J 0 bases short, with 11 bases between. The CDR3 runs 15 residues. The germline CDR1 and CDR2 sequences are SGHTA and FQGNSA. The chain is built from TRBV7-2 and TRBJ2-7; D call uncertain. The sequence was collected from an adult with an advanced solid tumor such as melanoma, head and neck, liver or kidney cancer. The specimen was CD4+ or CD8+ T cells sorted from blood, collected in a trial of the OX40 agonist ivuxolimab. CDR3 in amino acids: CASSLSAGSSYEQYF. CDR3 coding DNA: TGTGCCAGCAGCTTATCGGCAGGAAGCTCCTACGAGCAGTACTTC.